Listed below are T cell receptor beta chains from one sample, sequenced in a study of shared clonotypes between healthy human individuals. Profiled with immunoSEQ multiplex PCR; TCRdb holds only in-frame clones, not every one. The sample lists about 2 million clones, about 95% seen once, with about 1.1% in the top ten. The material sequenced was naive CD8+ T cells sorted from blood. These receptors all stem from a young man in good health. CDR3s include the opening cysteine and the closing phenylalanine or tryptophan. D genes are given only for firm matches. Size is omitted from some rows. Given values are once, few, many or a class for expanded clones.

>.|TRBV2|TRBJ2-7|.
CASSDYRGYEQYF
TGTGCCAGCAGCGACTATCGGGGGTACGAGCAGTACTTC
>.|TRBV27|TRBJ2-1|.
CASSTHGSGSYNEQFF
TGTGCCAGCAGTACCCACGGGAGTGGGTCCTACAATGAGCAGTTCTTC
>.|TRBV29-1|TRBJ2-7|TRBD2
CSVEVAGNSGRAYEQYF
TGCAGCGTTGAAGTGGCAGGGAATAGCGGGAGGGCCTACGAGCAGTACTTC
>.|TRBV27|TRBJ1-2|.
CASSLSGDYNYGYTF
TGTGCCAGCAGTTTATCAGGGGACTACAACTATGGCTACACCTTC
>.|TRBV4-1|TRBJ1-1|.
CASSRRSENTEAFF
TGCGCCAGCAGCCGGAGGTCAGAAAACACTGAAGCTTTCTTT
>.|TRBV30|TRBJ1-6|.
CAWSGPRYNSPLHF
TGTGCCTGGAGCGGTCCGAGATATAATTCACCCCTCCACTTT
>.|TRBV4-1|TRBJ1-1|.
CASSQDPGQYNEAFF
TGCGCCAGCAGCCAAGATCCCGGACAGTATAATGAAGCTTTCTTT
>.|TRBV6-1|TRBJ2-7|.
CASSEFAGTKIVEQYF
TGTGCCAGCAGCGAATTTGCCGGGACGAAGATAGTGGAGCAGTACTTC
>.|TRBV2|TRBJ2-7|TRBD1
CASSAQGAREQYF
TGTGCCAGCAGTGCACAGGGGGCAAGGGAGCAGTACTTC
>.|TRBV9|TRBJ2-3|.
CASSANLRQDHTDTQYF
TGTGCCAGCAGCGCCAACCTCCGACAGGACCATACAGATACGCAGTATTTT
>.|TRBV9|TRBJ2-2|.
CASSVALTTSRAGELFF
TGTGCCAGCAGCGTAGCCCTCACTACTAGCCGGGCCGGGGAGCTGTTTTTT
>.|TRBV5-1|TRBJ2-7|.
CASSLYGGEQYF
TGCGCCAGCAGCTTGTATGGGGGCGAGCAGTACTTC
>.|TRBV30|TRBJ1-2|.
CAWSVGGRKYGYTF
TGTGCCTGGAGTGTCGGCGGACGGAAGTATGGCTACACCTTC
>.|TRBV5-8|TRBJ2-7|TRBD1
CASSFGQGIEQYF
TGTGCCAGCAGCTTTGGACAGGGGATCGAGCAGTACTTC
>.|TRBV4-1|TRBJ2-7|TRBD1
CASSYSGGGTDEQYF
TGCGCCAGCTCCTACTCAGGGGGCGGAACGGACGAGCAGTACTTC
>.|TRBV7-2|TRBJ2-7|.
CASSFLGVLYEQYF
TGTGCCAGCAGCTTCCTAGGAGTGCTCTACGAGCAGTACTTC
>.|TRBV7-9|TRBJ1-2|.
CASSIELGYGYTF
TGTGCCAGCAGCATCGAGTTGGGCTATGGCTACACCTTC
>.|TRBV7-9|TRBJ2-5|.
CASAWVTESVETQYF
TGTGCCAGCGCCTGGGTCACGGAAAGCGTCGAGACCCAGTACTTC
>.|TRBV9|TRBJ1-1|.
CASSVVSSVSSLEAFF
TGTGCCAGCAGCGTAGTTTCTTCGGTAAGTTCCCTTGAAGCTTTCTTT
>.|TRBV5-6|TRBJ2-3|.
CASSFQYLADTQYF
TGTGCCAGCAGCTTTCAGTATCTCGCAGATACGCAGTATTTT
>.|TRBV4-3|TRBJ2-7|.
CASSQDTGSHEQYF
TGCGCCAGCAGCCAAGACACAGGGTCCCACGAGCAGTACTTC
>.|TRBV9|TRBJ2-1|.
CASSAGTNNEQFF
TGTGCCAGCAGCGCCGGGACGAACAATGAGCAGTTCTTC
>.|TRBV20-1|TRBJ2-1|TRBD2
CSARYSGREFF
TGCAGTGCTAGATATAGCGGGAGAGAGTTCTTC
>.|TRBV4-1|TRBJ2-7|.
CASSRAPAGSSYEQYF
TGCGCCAGCAGCCGGGCCCCCGCGGGAAGCTCCTACGAGCAGTACTTC
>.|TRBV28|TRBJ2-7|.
CASSSLPGDREQYF
TGTGCCAGCAGTTCCTTGCCGGGGGATCGGGAGCAGTACTTC
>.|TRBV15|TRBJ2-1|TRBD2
CATSRVRREWVDEQFF
TGTGCCACCAGCAGAGTTCGGCGGGAGTGGGTCGATGAGCAGTTCTTC
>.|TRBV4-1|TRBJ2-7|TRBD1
CASSQEGTGSYEQYF
TGCGCCAGCAGCCAAGAAGGGACAGGCTCCTACGAGCAGTACTTC
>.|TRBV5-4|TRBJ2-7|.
CASSLGGESAYEQYF
TGTGCCAGCAGCTTGGGGGGGGAATCAGCCTACGAGCAGTACTTC
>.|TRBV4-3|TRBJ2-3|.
CASSQEAAGTDTQYF
TGCGCCAGCAGCCAAGAGGCGGCGGGCACAGATACGCAGTATTTT
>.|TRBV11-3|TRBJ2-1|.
CASSSSSSYNEQFF
TGTGCCAGCAGCTCTTCTAGCTCCTACAATGAGCAGTTCTTC
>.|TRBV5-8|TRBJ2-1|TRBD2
CASSRLAGNEQFF
TGTGCCAGCTCGAGGCTAGCGGGGAATGAGCAGTTCTTC
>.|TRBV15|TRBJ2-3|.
CATSREGGTDTQYF
TGTGCCACCAGCAGAGAAGGTGGCACAGATACGCAGTATTTT
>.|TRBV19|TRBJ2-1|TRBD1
CASSASTGGSYNEQFF
TGTGCCAGTAGTGCGTCGACAGGGGGGTCCTACAATGAGCAGTTCTTC
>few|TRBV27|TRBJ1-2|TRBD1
CASSLVQGGYGYTF
TGTGCCAGCAGTTTAGTTCAGGGGGGCTATGGCTACACCTTC
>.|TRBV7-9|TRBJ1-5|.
CASHRDDNQPQHF
TGTGCCAGTCACAGGGACGACAATCAGCCCCAGCATTTT
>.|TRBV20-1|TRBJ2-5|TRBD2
CSDRDALAVYF
TGCAGTGATAGAGATGCGCTAGCGGTGTACTTC
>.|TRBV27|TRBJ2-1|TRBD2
CASSLTSGGAITNEQFF
TGTGCCAGCAGTTTGACTAGCGGGGGGGCCATAACAAATGAGCAGTTCTTC
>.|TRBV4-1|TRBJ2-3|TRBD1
CASSHGTVLTDTQYF
TGCGCCAGCAGCCACGGGACAGTTCTCACAGATACGCAGTATTTT
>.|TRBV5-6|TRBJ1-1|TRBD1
CASSLTPGGATEAFF
TGTGCCAGCAGCTTGACCCCAGGGGGAGCGACTGAAGCTTTCTTT
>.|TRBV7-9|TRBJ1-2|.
CASSPSGTTYGYTF
TGTGCCAGCAGCCCTTCCGGGACAACCTATGGCTACACCTTC
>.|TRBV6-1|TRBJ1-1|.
CASTRSGQTEAFF
TGTGCCAGCACCCGATCTGGACAGACTGAAGCTTTCTTT
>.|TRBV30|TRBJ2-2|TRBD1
CAWSAGQGANTGELFF
TGTGCCTGGAGTGCTGGACAGGGCGCGAACACCGGGGAGCTGTTTTTT
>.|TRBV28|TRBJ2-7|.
CASSYPSGEQYF
TGTGCCAGCAGTTATCCATCTGGGGAGCAGTACTTC
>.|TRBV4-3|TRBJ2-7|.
CASSPSTGVDYEQYF
TGCGCCAGCAGCCCCAGTACAGGCGTTGACTACGAGCAGTACTTC
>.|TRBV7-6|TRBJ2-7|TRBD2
CASSLGFLADAYEQYF
TGTGCCAGCAGCTTAGGCTTCCTAGCGGATGCCTACGAGCAGTACTTC
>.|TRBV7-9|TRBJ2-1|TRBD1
CASSFVGQGLNEQFF
TGTGCCAGCAGCTTCGTGGGACAGGGTTTGAATGAGCAGTTCTTC
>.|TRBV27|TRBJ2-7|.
CASSLIGGSYEQYF
TGTGCCAGCAGCCTCATTGGGGGTTCGTACGAGCAGTACTTC
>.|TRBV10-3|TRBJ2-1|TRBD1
CAMGTGGDNEQFF
TGTGCCATGGGGACAGGTGGTGACAATGAGCAGTTCTTC
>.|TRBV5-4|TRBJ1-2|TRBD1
CASSLTGGVGYTF
TGTGCCAGCAGCTTGACAGGGGGCGTTGGCTACACCTTC
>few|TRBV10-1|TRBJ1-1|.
CASSESIVPNENTEAFF
TGCGCCAGCAGTGAGTCGATCGTGCCGAATGAGAACACTGAAGCTTTCTTT
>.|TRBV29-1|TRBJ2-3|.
CSVEDLGGVADTQYF
TGCAGCGTTGAAGATCTAGGGGGGGTTGCAGATACGCAGTATTTT
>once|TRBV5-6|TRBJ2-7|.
CASSEGVRPYEQYF
TGTGCCAGCAGCGAGGGTGTTCGTCCCTACGAGCAGTACTTC
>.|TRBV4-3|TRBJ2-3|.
CASSQVYQGITDTQYF
TGCGCCAGCAGCCAAGTTTATCAGGGGATCACAGATACGCAGTATTTT
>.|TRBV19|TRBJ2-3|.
CASSIDSGPSDTQYF
TGTGCCAGTAGTATAGATAGCGGCCCATCAGATACGCAGTATTTT
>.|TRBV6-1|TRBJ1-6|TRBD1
CASSETLPLGGSRNSPLHF
TGTGCCAGCAGTGAAACTCTACCCTTAGGGGGCTCTAGGAATTCACCCCTCCACTTT
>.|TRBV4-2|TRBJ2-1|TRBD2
CASSQEASGGTYNEQFF
TGTGCCAGCAGCCAAGAGGCAAGCGGGGGAACGTACAATGAGCAGTTCTTC
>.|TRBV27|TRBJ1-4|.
CASTTRGSNEKLFF
TGTGCCAGCACCACGAGGGGGTCAAATGAAAAACTGTTTTTT
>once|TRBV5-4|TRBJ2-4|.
CASSFIGENIQYF
TGTGCCAGCAGCTTCATTGGAGAAAACATTCAGTACTTC
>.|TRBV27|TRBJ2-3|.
CASSSSWGPYQQYF
TGTGCCAGCAGTTCCTCCTGGGGCCCGTATCAGCAGTATTTT